This T cell receptor (beta chain) emerged from a study of blood T cell repertoires in COVID-19. Study overall: Nucleic acid was either cDNA or gDNA, and it came from T cells, B-cell-depleted T cells, or PBMCs.

This clone was observed a single time. Per the authors' pipeline: By means of reference gene primer amplification, nucleated cell counts were estimated. The method was immunoSEQ multiplex PCR; TCRdb's version includes in-frame clones alone and lacks a portion of them. V and J calls plus clone size are reproduced from that table; the DNA served to infer D and trimming. The sample lists about 380,000 clones, less than 85% occurring once. Germline V gene lookup returns CDR1 SGHRS and CDR2 YFSETQ. The CDR3 contains 14 residues. V was clipped by 7 bases and J by 0 bases; unmatched bases: 2. The sample taken for sequencing was peripheral blood. The chain combines TRBV5-1 with TRBJ2-3; the match to TRBD2 covers 10 bases. The sequence was obtained from a woman aged 18-35 years with acute or convalescent COVID-19. CDR3 residues: CASQRGGSTDTQYF. DNA of the CDR3: TGCGCCAGCCAGCGGGGGGGGAGCACAGATACGCAGTATTTT.